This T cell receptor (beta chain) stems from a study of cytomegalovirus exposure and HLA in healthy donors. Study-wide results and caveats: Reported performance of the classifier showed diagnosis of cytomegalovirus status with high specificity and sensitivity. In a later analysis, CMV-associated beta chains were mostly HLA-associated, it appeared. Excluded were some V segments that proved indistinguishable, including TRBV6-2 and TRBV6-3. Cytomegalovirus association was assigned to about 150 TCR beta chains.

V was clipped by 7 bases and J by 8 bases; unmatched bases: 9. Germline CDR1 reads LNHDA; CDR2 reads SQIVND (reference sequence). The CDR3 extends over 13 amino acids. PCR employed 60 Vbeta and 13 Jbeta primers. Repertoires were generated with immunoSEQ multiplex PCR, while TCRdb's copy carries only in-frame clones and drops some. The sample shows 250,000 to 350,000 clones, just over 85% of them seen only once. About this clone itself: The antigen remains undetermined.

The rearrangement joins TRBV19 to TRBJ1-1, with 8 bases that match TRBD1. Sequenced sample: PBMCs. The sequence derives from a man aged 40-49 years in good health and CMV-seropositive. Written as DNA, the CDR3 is TGTGCCAGTATCCGACAGGGGTCATCGGAAGCTTTCTTT. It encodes CASIRQGSSEAFF.